This T cell receptor (beta chain) was identified during a study of cytomegalovirus exposure and HLA in healthy donors listed by TCRdb under 2017. Regarding the study in general: According to an earlier analysis of 587 of the donors, about 170 million T cells yielded 100 million or so unique TCR beta sequences and roughly 280 Gb of sequence data. An early release that covered roughly 600 HLA-typed donors contained approximately 290 gigabases of sequencing data and 85 million to 100 million unique TCR sequences. Of the approximately 400 genotyped donors, approximately 83% fell in the genetic ancestry cluster associated with self-reported Caucasian donors. The aim of the study was to test whether cataloging public T cell receptors could identify signatures of past pathogen exposure. The T cell repertoires of 700 or so subjects were profiled by immunosequencing and related to cytomegalovirus serostatus. Besides the first cohort of hundreds of subjects, a separate validation cohort made up of over 95 different subjects was used. The study combined high-throughput TCR immunosequencing, statistical association of individual TCRs with disease status, and machine learning to predict cytomegalovirus infection status. To study patterns of TCR occurrence, a later analysis re-analyzed previously published TCR beta repertoires from 666 donors and added high-resolution HLA genotyping. In the later analysis, no new phenotypic data were used to find candidate immune exposures; instead, reliance was placed on TCR beta sequences and their occurrence across donors. To decide whether each TCR beta V gene segment behaved as functional or pseudogenic, an earlier analysis of approximately 600 of the donors relied on high-throughput TCR beta sequencing. Donor age, sex, ethnicity and CMV serostatus were compiled together with the repertoire data. A later genetic analysis took genome-wide SNP genotypes for about 55% of the 666 donors and used that subset as a discovery cohort. All discovery cohort repertoires had been generated on a single sequencing platform. HLA typing covered class I and class II loci at four-digit resolution. The number of typed donors differed by locus: about 629-640 for A, B, C, DRB1 and DQB1; 500 to 550 for DQA1; 600 to 610 for DPA1; and some 430 for DPB1. Because of strong linkage in the cohort, four to six DR-DQ haplotypes were treated as single units for association and clustering. Among a few hundred genotyped donors of the cohort, an average of roughly 240,000 unique TCR beta nucleotide sequences were sequenced per donor, about a sixth of them non-productive. Findings and caveats that apply to the study as a whole: While some public TCRs were present in many individuals, most TCR sequences turned up only very rarely across donors. Because HLA typing was missing for some donors at each locus, association tests included only the typed subset. In both the original and validation cohorts, the classifier was reported to diagnose cytomegalovirus status with high specificity and sensitivity. A further reported finding was that TCR beta sequences accurately predicted the HLA-A and HLA-B alleles for most subjects in the first cohort. A few of the identified cytomegalovirus-associated TCR beta chains were confirmed in vitro to be specific for cytomegalovirus antigens. The earlier analysis of almost 600 of the donors excluded fewer than 20 rarely observed V segments, including chromosome 9 orphons, because counts were too low. The presence/absence analyses assumed that sequencing depth was roughly uniform across donors, and that assumption may not be true. According to a later analysis, most CMV-associated TCR beta chains appeared to be HLA-restricted, and the HLA associations seemed to be driven largely by CMV exposure. The cohort was sequenced for TCR beta chains only, and without alpha or paired-chain data the features that could be detected were limited. Strong co-occurrence of HLA alleles, especially DR and DQ, made assigning TCR associations to individual alleles difficult. The authors suggested that the approach could potentially be extended to other disease states and immunological phenotypes. For the cohort, immune exposure information was limited to CMV serostatus. V-gene and J-gene trimming of TCR beta chains was associated with a missense DCLRE1C variant in a later genetic analysis, and the association was replicated in an independent cohort. Linkage disequilibrium might explain the correlated functional status among segregating V segments, but an unknown experimental factor could not be excluded. In a later analysis, HLA-associated TCR beta chains showed more clonal expansion and lower generation probabilities than non-associated chains that were equally common. In a later analysis, several top co-occurrence clusters were reported to appear linked to parvovirus B19, influenza, CMV and Epstein-Barr virus. The study listed approximately 150 TCR beta chains as associated with cytomegalovirus. An earlier analysis of 587 of the donors showed that most TCR beta V segments appeared in productive rearrangements either about 87% or about 30% of the time, which broadly matched IMGT annotations. Because the 87-base-pair reads could not distinguish some IMGT-functional V segments, including TRBV6-2 and TRBV6-3, those segments were excluded. A later analysis found that TCR association rates varied across HLA loci, with DRB1 alleles showing the most associated TCRs and HLA-C alleles the fewest. A later analysis associated about 17,000 TCR beta sequences with specific HLA alleles at a false discovery rate of 0.05. A cluster of highly shared sequence variants was judged likely to be a technical artifact of the sequencing pipeline. According to a later genetic analysis, donors in an Asian-associated ancestry cluster had fewer N-insertions in productive TCRs than the approximately 670-donor mean.

The cohort consisted of hundreds of healthy bone marrow donors. At the time of sampling, all cohort members were nominally healthy, though unrecorded immune exposures were likely present. The donor tested CMV seropositive, placing the donor among the approximately 290 seropositive members of the cohort. Each donor provided a peripheral blood sample, and peripheral blood mononuclear cells were used for TCR beta sequencing. The Qiagen DNeasy Blood Extraction Kit was used to extract genomic DNA from the blood cell samples. This clone has more than one count but fewer than ten. The target of this receptor is not known. Per-base qualities were not stored, and no clone one base away is much larger. The library was generated by the immunoSEQ multiplex PCR assay. A mixture of 60 forward primers for TCR Vbeta segments and 13 reverse primers for TCR Jbeta segments was used in the multiplex PCR. The CDR3 region of rearranged TCR beta genes was amplified from genomic DNA by a multiplex PCR assay. The Illumina HiSeq System was used to sequence the amplified TCR beta libraries as 87-base-pair reads. The study's processing was this. A later analysis counted approximately 84 million unique TCR beta chains across the 666 repertoires, and around 9.9 million of these chains were shared by at least two donors. Raw reads were error-corrected and collapsed into unique sequences with a nearest-neighbor algorithm that merged closely related sequences to remove PCR and sequencing errors. To assign V, D and J gene segments, CDR3 sequences were aligned to IMGT reference sequences. Each retained sequence needed at least a six-nucleotide match to both a V gene segment and a J gene segment. A rearrangement was called productive if the CDR3 had no stop codons and remained in frame with V and J, and every other rearrangement was called non-productive. Following IMGT convention, CDR3 was defined as the stretch from the second conserved V-encoded cysteine to the conserved J-encoded phenylalanine. Sequences without an unambiguous match to a single V gene segment were excluded from the earlier analysis of about 640 of the donors. In an earlier analysis of 587 of the donors, V segments were called functional above 56.7% productive rearrangements and were called segregating when the between-donor standard deviation exceeded 5%. A statistical classification framework was developed to diagnose cytomegalovirus status using the catalog of TCR beta chain sequences. In a later analysis, TCR nucleotide sequences were compared against IMGT/GENE-DB human TR gene sequences so that V and J genes could be assigned. In a later analysis, CDR3 sequences and most-parsimonious VDJ recombination scenarios were assigned using the TCRdist pipeline. In a later analysis, each TCR beta chain was defined by its CDR3 amino acid sequence together with its V-gene family, and reads lacking a unique V-gene family were excluded. In a later analysis, fewer than 600 highly shared, low-generation-probability nucleotide sequences were removed to address suspected cross-contamination and a sequencing artifact. In a later analysis, a clonal expansion index was calculated for each public chain from normalized within-repertoire ranks of inferred template counts. In a later analysis, generation probabilities were computed using a VDJ recombination model fitted to out-of-frame rearrangements, and the results were checked against IGoR. Hypergeometric tests were used in a later analysis to score TCR-TCR, TCR-HLA and TCR-CMV co-occurrence, with a repertoire-size bias correction applied to the TCR pairs. To estimate false discovery rates, a later analysis permuted the HLA or CMV assignments 20 times. In a later analysis, co-occurring TCRs were grouped using DBSCAN, and TCRdist sequence similarity was added for clustering within HLA-allele-positive subsets. Co-occurrence clustering excluded repertoires with fewer than 30,000 or more than 120,000 public chains, plus five with anomalous nucleotide sharing. TCRdb obtained this table from immuneACCESS and retained in-frame rearrangements with V and J assigned. These tables miss some clones; where compared with another copy, unresolved V genes account for less than half of the shortfall, and the remainder is unexplained. From that table come the V and J calls and clone size; the DNA was used to work out D and trimming. The sample records around 130,000 clones, over 70% of which are singletons. The top ten clonotypes cover 2.1% of the sample.

CDR1 and CDR2 were assigned from the germline V gene as SGHDN and FVKESK. V trim: 4 bases; J trim: 5 bases; unmatched bases: 10. Including cysteine and phenylalanine, the CDR3 has 16 amino acids. The retained sequence is limited to the CDR3, 48 bases, with the frame set at the first base. The source is a woman in her thirties or forties in good health and CMV-seropositive. The V gene is TRBV14 and the J gene is TRBJ2-7, and TRBD1 matches 11 of the central bases. The sequenced sample consisted of PBMCs. The nucleotides are TGTGCCAGCAGCCGGACAGGGGGCAGGAATGTGGACGAGCAGTACTTC. It codes for CASSRTGGRNVDEQYF.